Below, 30 T cell receptor beta chains from the same sample are listed, as sequenced in a study of vaccination and CD4 T cells after COVID-19. The Oncomine TCR Beta short-read assay sequenced DNA from cultured CD4+ T cells. TCRdb reprocessed the PCR reads via MiXCR and lists one record per CDR3 protein. This sample has roughly 15,000 distinct CDR3 sequences, with over 50% found just once. No cognate antigen is known for these TCRs. The treatment denotes: roughly 11-day PBMC culture with coronavirus spike peptide pools or control peptides (ViraFEST assay). Sequences were obtained from CD4+ T cells from blood, cultured in vitro. The receptors were gathered from a human donor who had recovered from COVID-19.

The chain has TRBV20-1 and TRBJ1-1, with D uncertain. V gave up 3 bases and J gave up 1 base, with 6 bases separating them. Germline V gene lookup returns CDR1 DFQATT and CDR2 SNEGSKA (reference sequence). The CDR3 loop spans 12 amino acids. CDR3 protein: CSASRKNTEAFF. CDR3 DNA: TGCAGTGCTAGCCGGAAGAACACTGAAGCTTTCTTT.

This clonotype was picked up one time. The chain links TRBV5-1 to TRBJ1-1; possible D gene TRBD1, 6 bases. The CDR3 is 14 residues long. Between the trimmed V and J ends, which lost 3 bases and 1 base, there was a span of 10 bases. CDR1 is SGHRS and CDR2 is YFSETQ in the germline V gene. The CDR3 loop reads CASSSMTGNTEAFF. CDR3 bases: TGCGCCAGCAGCTCTATGACAGGGAACACTGAAGCTTTCTTT.

The chain's CDR3 is CASKAYERGLTGEQYF. As DNA, the CDR3 is TGTGCCAGCAAGGCTTACGAACGGGGACTAACGGGGGAGCAGTACTTC. The chain is built from TRBV2 and TRBJ2-7, with 7 positions matching TRBD2. The CDR3 is 16 residues long. The germline CDR1 and CDR2 sequences are SNHLY and FYNNEI. V shed 7 bases, J shed 7 bases, and the junction held 19 bases outside the gene matches.

This clonotype was seen a few times. This chain connects TRBV6-1 to TRBJ1-2; D gene unclear. Between the trimmed V and J ends, which lost 6 bases and 2 bases, there was a span of 22 bases. The CDR3 is 17 amino acids. Looked up from germline, CDR1 is MNHNS and CDR2 is SASEGT. CDR3 loop: CASSGGLVGQANYGYTF. For the CDR3, the DNA is TGTGCCAGCAGCGGCGGATTGGTTGGGCAGGCCAACTATGGCTACACCTTC.

This clonotype was counted a few times. This chain links TRBV20-1 with TRBJ1-3; maybe TRBD1 (6 bases). Germline CDR1 is DFQATT and CDR2 is SNEGSKA (reference sequence). Trimming pared 3 bases from V and 1 base from J, leaving 10 bases between. This CDR3 region has 14 residues. For the CDR3, the DNA is TGCAGTGCTAGGGGGGCGATGTCTGGAAACACCATATATTTT. This sequence encodes CSARGAMSGNTIYF.

This clonotype was counted between two and nine times. CDR3 bases: TGTGCCAGTAGTTTACAGGGGAACACCGGGGAGCTGTTTTTT. Encoded protein: CASSLQGNTGELFF. V is TRBV19 and J is TRBJ2-2; maybe TRBD1 (6 bases). The V end was cut by 5 bases, the J end by 1 base, with 8 bases between. Germline lookup yields CDR1 LNHDA and CDR2 SQIVND (reference sequence). CDR3 size: 14 residues.

This rearrangement joins TRBV6-1 to TRBJ1-6, with D uncertain. V was trimmed by 2 bases and J by 5 bases, leaving 13 bases between them. From germline, CDR1 is MNHNS and CDR2 SASEGT. This CDR3 region has 16 residues. CDR3 protein: CASSERPPGDNSPLHF. Here the CDR3 DNA reads TGTGCCAGCAGTGAAAGGCCACCCGGGGATAATTCACCCCTCCACTTT.

The rearrangement uses TRBV12-3 or TRBV12-4 and TRBJ2-2, with 7 nucleotides matching TRBD1. The trim removed 6 bases at V and 3 bases at J, leaving 7 bases unmatched. The CDR3 has 15 amino acids. The CDR3 nucleotides read TGTGCCAGCAGCCAGACAGGGATTGACACCGGGGAGCTGTTTTTT. Protein sequence: CASSQTGIDTGELFF.

This clonotype was seen only a few times. V is TRBV6-1 and J is TRBJ1-6; D gene uncertain. The CDR3 consists of 18 residues. Germline CDR1 reads MNHNS; CDR2 reads SASEGT. Trimming pared 6 bases from V and 3 bases from J, leaving 21 bases between. CDR3 in amino acids: CASSVRPVQTYYNSPLHF. CDR3 coding DNA: TGTGCCAGCAGCGTTAGACCAGTGCAGACCTACTATAATTCACCCCTCCACTTT.

CDR3 sequence: CASSHHDRSYNSPLHF. The DNA for the CDR3 is TGTGCCAGCAGTCATCACGACAGGTCCTATAATTCACCCCTCCACTTT. The V and J genes are TRBV6-2 or TRBV6-3 and TRBJ1-6; TRBD1 might be the D (6 bases). V gave up 5 bases and J gave up 1 base, with 12 bases separating them. Germline CDR1 reads MNHEY; CDR2 reads SVGEGT. The CDR3 consists of 16 residues.

This clonotype was detected only once. Compared with germline, one end of the junction differs, possibly owing to a read error. The chain recombines TRBV28 with TRBJ1-5; the D is unclear. CDR3 length: 13 residues. Germline V gene data show CDR1 as MDHEN and CDR2 as SYDVKM. CDR3 sequence (DNA): TGTGCCGGCAGTCACGAGACTGATCAGCCCCAGCATTTT. Residues: CAGSHETDQPQHF.

The chain's CDR3 is CASSLETLQETQYF. Here the CDR3 DNA reads TGCGCCAGCAGCTTGGAAACCCTCCAAGAGACCCAGTACTTC. The chain joins TRBV5-1 to TRBJ2-5, with no clear D. The CDR3 covers 14 residues. V gave up 0 bases and J gave up 1 base, with 7 bases separating them. Germline CDR1 SGHRS, CDR2 YFSETQ.

The V gene is TRBV18, the J gene TRBJ2-7; 11 nucleotides align to TRBD1. The CDR3 is 16 amino acids. Germline V gene lookup returns CDR1 KGHSH and CDR2 LQKENI. After removal of 4 bases from V and 5 bases from J, the junction contained 10 bases not matched to a gene. CDR3 nucleotide sequence: TGTGCCAGCTCACTCGCTTTTGGGACAGGGGGGAACGAGCAGTACTTC. Protein: CASSLAFGTGGNEQYF.

The rearrangement links TRBV7-8 to TRBJ2-7, with D possibly matching TRBD2 (5 bases). Germline lookup yields CDR1 SGHVS and CDR2 FQNEAQ. V was trimmed by 1 base and J by 6 bases, leaving 10 bases between them. CDR3 length: 13 residues. The CDR3: CASSLVGRGEQYF. CDR3 DNA sequence: TGTGCCAGCAGCTTAGTGGGGAGAGGCGAGCAGTACTTC. Using reference TRBV7-8 and TRBJ2-7 for the parts outside the CDR3, the full variable domain is GAGVSQSPRYKVAKRGQDVALRCDPISGHVSLFWYQQALGQGPEFLTYFQNEAQLDKSGLPSDRFFAERPEGSVSTLKIQRTQQEDSAVYLCASSLVGRGEQYFGPGTRLTVT.

This clonotype was seen only a few times. V and J are TRBV29-1 and TRBJ1-1, with TRBD1 as a possible D gene (5 bases). V dropped 0 bases and J dropped 3 bases, with 14 bases sitting between them. Germline-derived CDR1 and CDR2 are SQVTM and ANQGSEA. This CDR3 spans 15 amino acids. The CDR3 protein is CSVEEVWTRDTEAFF. The DNA for the CDR3 is TGCAGCGTTGAAGAGGTCTGGACACGGGACACTGAAGCTTTCTTT. Supplemented by reference TRBV29-1 and TRBJ1-1, the full variable domain reads SAVISQKPSRDICQRGTSLTIQCQVDSQVTMMFWYRQQPGQSLTLIATANQGSEATYESGFVIDKFPISRPNLTFSTLTVSNMSPEDSSIYLCSVEEVWTRDTEAFFGQGTRLTVV.

This clonotype was found a few times. The rearrangement joins TRBV20-1 to TRBJ1-5, with a weak D call TRBD1 (6 bases). Germline V lookup: CDR1 DFQATT, CDR2 SNEGSKA (reference sequence). This CDR3 is built from 15 residues. The V and J ends lost 5 bases and 4 bases respectively, with 18 bases between them. The CDR3 protein is CSARTGDRRNQPQHF. DNA for the CDR3: TGCAGTGCTCGTACGGGAGACAGGCGAAATCAGCCCCAGCATTTT.

CDR3 sequence: CSAARFYPTDTQYF. For the CDR3, the DNA is TGCAGTGCCGCCCGTTTCTACCCCACAGATACGCAGTATTTT. J is TRBJ2-3 and V is TRBV20-1; D gene unclear. The length of the CDR3 is 14 residues. Trimming removed 6 bases from V and 2 bases from J, with 15 bases in between. The germline V gene encodes CDR1 DFQATT and CDR2 SNEGSKA (reference sequence).

This clonotype appeared a few times. The chain employs TRBV7-6 and TRBJ1-1; D may be TRBD1 (5 bases). Germline loops: CDR1 SGHVS, CDR2 FNYEAQ. The V and J ends lost 4 bases and 0 bases respectively, with 6 bases between them. CDR3 size: 13 residues. The DNA for the CDR3 is TGTGCCAGCAGCTCGACAGTGAACACTGAAGCTTTCTTT. This gives the protein CASSSTVNTEAFF.

The chain has TRBV6-1 and TRBJ1-2, with D possibly TRBD1 on 5 matching bases. The V end was cut by 5 bases, the J end by 6 bases, with 10 bases between. The CDR3 extends over 12 amino acids. Germline-derived CDR1 and CDR2 are MNHNS and SASEGT. CDR3 in amino acids: CASSPSGDGYTF. In DNA form, the CDR3 reads TGTGCCAGCAGTCCCTCGGGGGATGGCTACACCTTC.

The rearrangement joins TRBV4-2 to TRBJ2-5, with D maybe TRBD2 (6 bases). V was cut by 1 base and J by 4 bases, with 16 bases left in between. Germline CDR1 LGHNA, CDR2 YNFKEQ. This CDR3 is 16 amino acids long. The CDR3 bases are TGTGCCAGCAGCCAAGCGGGCGGAGGGCTGTCAGAGACCCAGTACTTC. It codes for CASSQAGGGLSETQYF.

The rearrangement joins TRBV27 to TRBJ2-2; 8 nucleotides match TRBD1. The V gene end was trimmed by 2 bases and the J gene end by 1 base; junction bases not matched to a gene: 6. The CDR3 has 17 residues. Per the germline V gene, CDR1 is MNHEY and CDR2 is SMNVEV (reference sequence). For the CDR3, the DNA is TGTGCCAGCAGTTTACTACCCGGGACAGGGAACACCGGGGAGCTGTTTTTT. Translation: CASSLLPGTGNTGELFF.

Only a few counts were recorded for this clonotype. This chain links TRBV6-5 with TRBJ1-2; no definite D call. V lost 4 bases, J lost 5 bases, and 5 bases lay in between. In germline, CDR1 is MNHEY, CDR2 SVGAGI. The CDR3 has 11 residues. The CDR3 spells CASSSQYGYTF. CDR3 nucleotide sequence: TGTGCCAGCAGTTCCCAGTATGGCTACACCTTC.

The chain couples TRBV19 to TRBJ2-6, with D hard to call. The CDR3 contains 15 residues. Trimming left V 3 bases short and J 0 bases short, with 6 bases between. The V gene's germline CDR1 is LNHDA and CDR2 SQIVND (reference sequence). CDR3 coding DNA: TGTGCCAGTAGTATCCGGTTCTCTGGGGCCAACGTCCTGACTTTC. Translating it yields CASSIRFSGANVLTF.

CDR3: CSARAPTGGSYEQYF. CDR3 nucleotide sequence: TGCAGTGCTAGAGCTCCGACAGGGGGCTCCTACGAGCAGTACTTC. V is TRBV20-1 and J is TRBJ2-7, with TRBD1 matching 9 bases. After removal of 1 base from V and 0 bases from J, the junction contained 4 bases not matched to a gene. Germline V gene data show CDR1 as DFQATT and CDR2 as SNEGSKA (reference sequence). This CDR3 spans 15 amino acids.

The rearrangement joins TRBV7-9 to TRBJ1-1; no reliable D call. Germline values: CDR1 SEHNR, CDR2 FQNEAQ (reference sequence). Between the trimmed V and J ends, which lost 5 bases and 1 base, there was a span of 8 bases. This CDR3 has 13 amino acids. This CDR3 reads CASSMFQNTEAFF. The CDR3 nucleotides are TGTGCCAGCAGCATGTTCCAGAACACTGAAGCTTTCTTT.

The V gene is TRBV12-3 or TRBV12-4, the J gene TRBJ2-5; D perhaps matches TRBD2 (5 bases). The V end lost 6 bases, the J end lost 4 bases, and 12 bases lay between the germline ends. The CDR3 runs 13 residues. The CDR3 sequence is CASSRGGRETQYF. CDR3 DNA: TGTGCCAGCAGCCGGGGTGGGCGAGAGACCCAGTACTTC.

This clonotype was picked up a small number of times. CDR3 DNA sequence: TGTGCCAGCAGCTTAGGGACAGAAGAGACCCAGTACTTC. It yields the protein CASSLGTEETQYF. The rearrangement uses TRBV7-8 and TRBJ2-5, with TRBD1 as a possible D gene (6 bases). This CDR3 has 13 amino acids. V lost 1 base to trimming and J lost 3 bases, with 6 bases between them. Germline values: CDR1 SGHVS, CDR2 FQNEAQ.

This clonotype was counted only a few times. V gene TRBV7-3 combines with J gene TRBJ1-2; TRBD1 aligns across 7 bases. The CDR3 extends over 13 amino acids. The V and J ends lost 2 bases and 5 bases, in that order; junction bases with no gene match: 2. The germline gives CDR1 SGHTA, CDR2 FQGTGA. CDR3 nucleotide sequence: TGTGCCAGCAGCTTAGGACAGGAGTATGGCTACACCTTC. Amino acids: CASSLGQEYGYTF. Drawing the rest from reference TRBV7-3 and TRBJ1-2, the complete variable domain is GAGVSQTPSNKVTEKGKYVELRCDPISGHTALYWYRQSLGQGPEFLIYFQGTGAADDSGLPNDRFFAVRPEGSVSTLKIQRTERGDSAVYLCASSLGQEYGYTFGSGTRLTVV.

The chain uses TRBV21-1 and TRBJ2-7; TRBD2, as called in the table, went unchecked against the DNA. TRBV21-1 is listed as a pseudogene. The CDR3 consists of 16 residues. Here the CDR3 DNA reads TGTGCCACGACCGGGACTAGCGGGAGAGAAGGTAAAAAGCAGTACTTC. Protein: CATTGTSGREGKKQYF.

CDR3 sequence: CASSILGQQYF. The CDR3 DNA reads TGTGCCAGTAGTATTTTGGGACAGCAGTACTTC. The chain carries TRBV19 and TRBJ2-7, with D perhaps being TRBD1 or TRBD2 (5 bases each). The V gene lost 3 bases and the J gene lost 8 bases, with 8 bases spanning the gap. Germline CDR1 reads LNHDA; CDR2 reads SQIVND (reference sequence). The CDR3 loop spans 11 amino acids.